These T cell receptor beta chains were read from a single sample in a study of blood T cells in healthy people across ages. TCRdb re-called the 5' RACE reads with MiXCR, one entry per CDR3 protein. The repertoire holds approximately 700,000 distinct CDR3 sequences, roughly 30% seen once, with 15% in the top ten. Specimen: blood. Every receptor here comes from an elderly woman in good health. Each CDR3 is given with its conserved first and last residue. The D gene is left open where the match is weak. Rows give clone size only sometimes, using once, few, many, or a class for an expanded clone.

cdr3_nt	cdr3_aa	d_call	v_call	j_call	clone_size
TGCAGCGCCCGGGCGCAGGCCAACACTGAAGCTTTCTTT	CSARAQANTEAFF	.	TRBV29-1	TRBJ1-1	few
TGTGCCAGCAGTTTGCTGAGAACAGATGCGCAGTATTTT	CASSLLRTDAQYF	.	TRBV12-3/TRBV12-4	TRBJ2-3	.
TGCGCCAGCAGCCAAGATCTTCCGAGGGGGGGCTTCACCTACGAGCAGTACTTC	CASSQDLPRGGFTYEQYF	.	TRBV4-3	TRBJ2-7	many
TGTGCCAGCAGCTTAGGAGCAGGGGGTAACACAGATACGCAGTATTTT	CASSLGAGGNTDTQYF	TRBD1	TRBV11-2	TRBJ2-3	.
TGTGCCAGCAGCGGGAGGGGGACTGTATACAATGAGCAGTTCTTC	CASSGRGTVYNEQFF	.	TRBV9	TRBJ2-1	many
TGCGCCAGCAGCTTGGTGTCGGGGACCTTCGCTGAAGCTTTCTTT	CASSLVSGTFAEAFF	.	TRBV5-1	TRBJ1-1	many
TGTGCCAGCAGTGCGGGACAGCAACAGTACTTC	CASSAGQQQYF	TRBD1	TRBV2	TRBJ2-4	many
TGTGCCAGCAGTTTACATCCAGGGGCAGCCAACAATGAGCAGTACTTC	CASSLHPGAANNEQYF	.	TRBV28	TRBJ2-5	.
TGTGCCAGCAGCGTAGGACCACTCTCGGGAGAGACCCAGTACTTC	CASSVGPLSGETQYF	.	TRBV9	TRBJ2-5	many
TGCAGTGCTAGAGGGCAGGGAGATGGCTACACCTTC	CSARGQGDGYTF	.	TRBV20-1	TRBJ1-2	few
TGTGCCACCAGCATCCAGGGCCCCTCTGGGGCCAACGTCCTGACTTTC	CATSIQGPSGANVLTF	.	TRBV24-1	TRBJ2-6	few
TGTGCCAGCGAGGATTCTGGACAGGCCTATGGCTACACCTTC	CASEDSGQAYGYTF	TRBD1	TRBV12-3/TRBV12-4	TRBJ1-2	many
TGTGCCAGCAGTTCGAGGGGCCGGGGCGAGCAGTACTTC	CASSSRGRGEQYF	.	TRBV28	TRBJ2-7	.
TGCAGCGTTGAAAGGGGGAACTATGGCTACACCTTC	CSVERGNYGYTF	.	TRBV29-1	TRBJ1-2	many
TGTGCCAGCAGCGGGGAATTACCAAGCACAGATACGCAGTATTTT	CASSGELPSTDTQYF	.	TRBV9	TRBJ2-3	many
TGCAGCGTTGGGGGACAGGGTGGCGAGCAGTACTTC	CSVGGQGGEQYF	TRBD1	TRBV29-1	TRBJ2-7	many
TGTGCCATCAGTGCGACTAGAACGAGGACTGAGCAGTTCTTC	CAISATRTRTEQFF	.	TRBV9	TRBJ2-1	.
TGTGCCTGGAGTGCCGGGACAGGCACCGGGGAGCTGTTTTTT	CAWSAGTGTGELFF	TRBD1	TRBV30	TRBJ2-2	few
TGCAGCGTTGTCAGGCTGTCCTACAATGCGCAGTTCTTC	CSVVRLSYNAQFF	.	TRBV29-1	TRBJ2-1	.
TGTGCCAGCAGCGGAGCGACAGTATCTAACTATGGCTACACCTTC	CASSGATVSNYGYTF	.	TRBV7-2	TRBJ1-2	many
TGCAGTGCCCCGGGACTAGCGGGTGCCTACGAGCAGTACTTC	CSAPGLAGAYEQYF	TRBD2	TRBV20-1	TRBJ2-7	.
TGTGCCATCAGTGAGTCAGGGACAAGCTATGGCTACACCTTC	CAISESGTSYGYTF	.	TRBV10-3	TRBJ1-2	many
TGTGCCAGCAGCTCGGCCTTAGCGGATGAGCAGTTCTTC	CASSSALADEQFF	.	TRBV5-6	TRBJ2-1	.
TGTGCCAGCAGTCCAAGGACTAGCGGCGAGCAGTTCTTC	CASSPRTSGEQFF	TRBD2	TRBV6-2/TRBV6-3	TRBJ2-1	many
TGCAGTGCTAGTGACGGGGGGGCTTCCTACGAGCAGTACTTC	CSASDGGASYEQYF	TRBD2	TRBV20-1	TRBJ2-7	many
TGTGCCAGCAGCCAAGCCAAGATAGATCCGGGTACCTACGAGCAGTACTTC	CASSQAKIDPGTYEQYF	.	TRBV3-1	TRBJ2-7	many
TGTGCCAGCAGCCATGGGGCCTCGAACACTGAAGCTTTCTTT	CASSHGASNTEAFF	.	TRBV4-2	TRBJ1-1	.
TGTGCCTGGAGTGTAAAATCTGAAGCTTTCTTT	CAWSVKSEAFF	.	TRBV30	TRBJ1-1	.
TGTGCCAGCAGCCGGGACCGAAGCTCCTACAATGAGCAGTACTTC	CASSRDRSSYNEQYF	.	TRBV3-1	TRBJ2-7	.
TGTGCCAGCAGCCAAGAGAGGGGGCTGACCTACGAGCAGTACTTC	CASSQERGLTYEQYF	TRBD1	TRBV3-1	TRBJ2-7	few
TGTGCCAGCAGTCCGATCGGTTCAGGGAGTGAGCAGTACTTC	CASSPIGSGSEQYF	.	TRBV6-6	TRBJ2-5	many
TGTGCCGGCAGCTACCGCAGGATCTCTGGAAACACCATATATTTT	CAGSYRRISGNTIYF	.	TRBV5-6	TRBJ1-3	.
TGCGCCAGCAGCTTCCACCGAGGGGGAGTCTACAATGAGCAGTTCTTC	CASSFHRGGVYNEQFF	.	TRBV5-1	TRBJ2-1	.
TGCGCCAGCAGCGACCCGGACAGGGGTCATTCACCCCTCCACTTT	CASSDPDRGHSPLHF	TRBD1	TRBV5-1	TRBJ1-6	many
TGCAGTGCTGACCCCGGGACAGTTGGCTATGGCTACACCTTC	CSADPGTVGYGYTF	TRBD1	TRBV20-1	TRBJ1-2	.
TGTGCCAGTAGTGTACAGGGACTCCAGTATGGCTACACCTTC	CASSVQGLQYGYTF	.	TRBV19	TRBJ1-2	many
TGCAGTGCCCTTACGGGGCAGGTGCCATACAATGAGCAGTTCTTC	CSALTGQVPYNEQFF	.	TRBV20-1	TRBJ2-1	many
TGCAGCGTTTCCATTGGCCATGAGCAGTTCTTC	CSVSIGHEQFF	.	TRBV29-1	TRBJ2-1	few
TGTGCCACCAGCAGTGGACAGGGGGCGACCACTGAAGCTTTCTTT	CATSSGQGATTEAFF	TRBD1	TRBV15	TRBJ1-1	.
TGTGCCACCAGCAGTGGCGGCATAGGGAACACTGAAGCTTTCTTT	CATSSGGIGNTEAFF	.	TRBV15	TRBJ1-1	.